The T cell receptor beta chain under discussion was sequenced for a study of blood T cells in healthy people across ages. Overall study findings and caveats: Relative to aged donors, long-lived donors carried more naive CD4+ cells and displayed higher diversity.

Each donor was a healthy Caucasian individual from Russia, aged roughly 6 to 95. A second PCR, run for roughly 7 to 12 cycles, used a sample-barcoded 5' primer plus a J-beta primer mix. TCRdb ran MiXCR on the 5' RACE reads and lists one entry per CDR3 protein. This sample yields roughly 1,700,000 distinct CDR3 sequences, of which 28% are seen a single time; about 7.7% belongs to the top ten. This clonotype appeared a few times. What it binds is not known. A clone one base away is much larger, so this may be a read error. The CDR3 runs 13 residues. CDR1 is SNHLY and CDR2 is FYNNEI in the germline V gene. The germline V and J ends were trimmed by 4 bases and 2 bases, with 8 bases remaining between them.

Sequenced material: blood. The clonotype originates from a woman aged 30 to 39 in good health. This chain links TRBV2 with TRBJ2-5; TRBD2 might be the D (5 bases). The CDR3 nucleotides read TGTGCCAGCAGTGTGGAGGAACAAGAGACCCAGTACTTC. Its protein is CASSVEEQETQYF. Combining the CDR3 with reference TRBV2 and TRBJ2-5 gives the whole variable domain EPEVTQTPSHQVTQMGQEVILRCVPISNHLYFYWYRQILGQKVEFLVSFYNNEISEKSEIFDDQFSVERPDGSNFTLKIRSTKLEDSAMYFCASSVEEQETQYFGPGTRLLVL.